Shown below are 15 T cell receptor beta chains from a single sample sequenced in a study of siplizumab effects on memory and regulatory T cells. Sequencing used immunoSEQ multiplex PCR; TCRdb keeps in-frame clones, though not all of them. The table has about 100,000 clones, 94% seen once. The sequenced sample consisted of non-Treg CD4+ T cells sorted from blood. The receptors shown here come from a human donor in good health.

DNA of the CDR3: TGTGCCAGCAGTTCCCGAGCGGGAACAAGCACAGATACGCAGTATTTT. It is translated as CASSSRAGTSTDTQYF. This chain joins TRBV6-5 and TRBJ2-3, with 7 bases fitting TRBD2. The V segment lost 4 bases and the J segment 0 bases; nucleotides outside the gene matches: 7. Germline CDR1 and CDR2: MNHEY and SVGAGI. This CDR3 is 16 amino acids long.

J is TRBJ2-5 and V is TRBV7-9; 13 bases are a match to TRBD2. Looked up from germline, CDR1 is SEHNR and CDR2 is FQNEAQ (reference sequence). The CDR3 sequence is 16 residues long. V shed 5 bases and J 2 bases; nucleotides not matched to a gene: 5. Here the CDR3 DNA reads TGTGCCAGCAGCCGGGGACTAGCGGGAAGGCAAGAGACCCAGTACTTC. Amino acid sequence: CASSRGLAGRQETQYF.

V usage is TRBV6-1 and J usage is TRBJ1-5; D is unresolved. This CDR3 comprises 11 residues. Germline lookup yields CDR1 MNHNS and CDR2 SASEGT. Trimming removed 5 bases from V and 3 bases from J, with 2 bases in between. CDR3 nucleotide sequence: TGTGCCAGCAGTCACAATCAGCCCCAGCATTTT. It codes for CASSHNQPQHF.

The chain employs TRBV9 and TRBJ2-3; D gene unclear. The CDR3 consists of 14 residues. The ends were cut back, 2 bases at V and 4 bases at J, with 11 bases in the middle. In germline, CDR1 is SGDLS, CDR2 YYNGEE. The CDR3 DNA reads TGTGCCAGCAGCGTGGGTACGCCCCCAGATACGCAGTATTTT. Protein sequence: CASSVGTPPDTQYF.

The chain links TRBV10-1 to TRBJ1-2; unclear D gene. CDR1 is WNHNN, CDR2 SYGVQD, per germline (reference sequence). CDR3 length: 13 amino acids. The V end lost 5 bases, the J end lost 5 bases, and 12 bases lay between the germline ends. CDR3 region: CASSPSVGYGYTF. The CDR3 DNA reads as TGCGCCAGCAGTCCTTCTGTAGGGTATGGCTACACCTTC.

The V and J genes are TRBV18 and TRBJ2-3; TRBD2 agrees at 12 bases. Germline assignment: CDR1 KGHSH and CDR2 LQKENI. Unmatched junction bases numbered 11, after V lost 5 bases and J lost 5 bases. CDR3 size: 17 residues. DNA for the CDR3: TGTGCCAGCTCATCCGGGACTAGCGGGCAAAGGGGAGATACGCAGTATTTT. Protein sequence: CASSSGTSGQRGDTQYF.

The rearrangement joins TRBV11-1 to TRBJ2-7; D call uncertain. V was shortened by 5 bases and J by 2 bases, with 25 bases between the two germline ends. The CDR3 consists of 18 residues. CDR1 and CDR2 from the germline V gene are SGHAT and FQDESV (reference sequence). CDR3 sequence reads: CASSLGGSGGRRTYEQYF. The CDR3 DNA reads as TGTGCCAGCAGCCTCGGCGGCAGTGGTGGTAGGCGTACCTACGAGCAGTACTTC.

CDR3 coding DNA: TGTGCCAGCAGGTATCAAGGACTAGCGGGAGGACAACAGTTCTTC. Its protein product is CASRYQGLAGGQQFF. The chain combines TRBV2 with TRBJ2-1; 14 positions match TRBD2. The V gene end was trimmed by 6 bases and the J gene end by 13 bases; junction bases not matched to a gene: 11. Germline CDR1 SNHLY, CDR2 FYNNEI. The CDR3 covers 15 residues.

This clone was seen once. V usage is TRBV15 and J usage is TRBJ1-5; D gene unclear. Germline loops: CDR1 LNHNV, CDR2 YYDKDF (reference sequence). The CDR3 extends over 15 amino acids. Trimming removed 0 bases at V and 3 bases at J, with 9 bases between. The CDR3 protein is CATSREYGTNQPQHF. CDR3 nucleotides: TGTGCCACCAGCAGAGAATACGGAACCAATCAGCCCCAGCATTTT.

This chain uses TRBV7-9 with TRBJ1-1; D is ambiguous. The CDR3 totals 15 residues. CDR1 and CDR2 (germline): SEHNR, FQNEAQ (reference sequence). Trimming removed 1 base from V and 1 base from J, with 10 bases in between. CDR3 nucleotides: TGTGCCAGCAGCTTAGAAGGACTTAGGAACACTGAAGCTTTCTTT. Translating it yields CASSLEGLRNTEAFF.

The gene calls are TRBV11-2 and TRBJ2-4; a weak D match, TRBD1 (5 bases). CDR1 SGHAT and CDR2 FQNNGV come from the germline V gene. Trimming took 5 bases from V and 9 from J, leaving 11 bases between them. The CDR3 covers 12 residues. The CDR3 DNA sequence: TGTGCCAGCAGCCCTAATAGGGGCATTCAGTACTTC. Residues: CASSPNRGIQYF.

The gene calls are TRBV19 and TRBJ1-1, with D uncertain. Trimming removed 3 bases from V and 0 bases from J, with 11 bases in between. This CDR3 region has 15 residues. Germline V gene data show CDR1 as LNHDA and CDR2 as SQIVND (reference sequence). The CDR3 reads CASSIKGLMNTEAFF. CDR3 nucleotide sequence: TGTGCCAGTAGTATCAAAGGGCTAATGAACACTGAAGCTTTCTTT.

The chain uses TRBV7-9 and TRBJ2-1; D may be TRBD2 (5 bases). This CDR3 is built from 14 residues. The ends were cut back, 1 base at V and 6 bases at J, with 10 bases in the middle. Germline V gene sequence: CDR1 SEHNR, CDR2 FQNEAQ (reference sequence). The CDR3 DNA reads TGTGCCAGCAGCTTAGAACTAGTTGGCAATGAGCAGTTCTTC. This sequence encodes CASSLELVGNEQFF.

CDR3 loop: CASSPQRSYTF. For the CDR3, the DNA is TGTGCCAGCAGCCCCCAGCGGTCCTACACCTTC. This chain joins TRBV7-9 and TRBJ1-2; D unclear. This CDR3 spans 11 amino acids. The V end lost 5 bases, the J end lost 10 bases, and 11 bases lay between the germline ends. Looked up from germline, CDR1 is SEHNR and CDR2 is FQNEAQ (reference sequence). The full variable domain, completed using reference TRBV7-9 and TRBJ1-2, is DTGVSQNPRHKITKRGQNVTFRCDPISEHNRLYWYRQTLGQGPEFLTYFQNEAQLEKSRLLSDRFSAERPKGSFSTLEIQRTEQGDSAMYLCASSPQRSYTFGSGTRLTVV.

The genes are TRBV5-1 and TRBJ1-1, with D unresolved. Germline V lookup: CDR1 SGHRS, CDR2 YFSETQ. Trimming cost V 3 bases and J 4 bases, with 16 bases left between them. The length of the CDR3 is 15 residues. CDR3 in amino acids: CASSSPGGEGTEAFF. In DNA, the CDR3 is TGCGCCAGCAGCTCGCCTGGCGGGGAAGGCACTGAAGCTTTCTTT.